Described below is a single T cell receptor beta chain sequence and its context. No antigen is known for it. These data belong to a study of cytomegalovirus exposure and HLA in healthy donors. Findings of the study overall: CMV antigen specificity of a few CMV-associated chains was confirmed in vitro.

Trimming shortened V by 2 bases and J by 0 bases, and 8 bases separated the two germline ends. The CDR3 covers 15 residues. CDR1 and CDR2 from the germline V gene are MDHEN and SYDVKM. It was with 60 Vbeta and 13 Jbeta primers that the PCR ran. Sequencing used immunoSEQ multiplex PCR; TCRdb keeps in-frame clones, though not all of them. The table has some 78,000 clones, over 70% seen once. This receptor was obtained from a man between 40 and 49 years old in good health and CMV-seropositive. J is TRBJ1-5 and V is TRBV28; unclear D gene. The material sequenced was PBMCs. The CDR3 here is CASSLDKYSNQPQHF. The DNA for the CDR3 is TGTGCCAGCAGTTTAGACAAGTATAGCAATCAGCCCCAGCATTTT.